One and the same sample provided the 3 T cell receptor beta chains below, sequenced in a study of T cell clonality in common variable immunodeficiency. Sequencing used immunoSEQ multiplex PCR; TCRdb keeps in-frame clones, though not all of them. The specimen gives tens of thousands of clones without singletons; the ten biggest hold about 1.7%. The sequenced material came from peripheral blood mononuclear cells. The receptors stem from a person aged 18 to 75 in good health.

This clone showed up many times. The read ends 3 residues early relative to the CDR3; the germline J gene fills the gap. The chain links TRBV5-1 to TRBJ2-6; the D is unclear. Per the germline V gene, CDR1 is SGHRS and CDR2 is YFSETQ. With 2 bases removed from V and 4 bases from J, the gap between germline ends came to 7 bases. This CDR3 region has 14 residues. CDR3 amino acids: CASSLRPGANVLTF. The sequenced part of the CDR3 DNA is TGCGCCAGCAGCTTAAGGCCCGGGGCCAACGTC.

This clone was counted ten times or more. Coverage ceases 3 residues before the CDR3 finishes, and the germline J gene fills in the end. The gene calls are TRBV30 and TRBJ1-2, with D hard to call. The germline V and J ends were trimmed by 4 bases and 6 bases, with 12 bases remaining between them. CDR3 length equals 12 residues. CDR1 and CDR2 from the germline V gene are GTSNPN and SVGIG (reference sequence). The CDR3 here is CAWKLYRDGYTF. The CDR3 DNA, read in part, is TGTGCCTGGAAATTATATCGGGATGGC.

The table lists this clone with many counts. The read ends 3 residues shy of where the CDR3 ends; the end is completed using the germline J gene. The chain has TRBV7-9 and TRBJ2-2, with no clear D. Germline V gene sequence: CDR1 SEHNR, CDR2 FQNEAQ (reference sequence). The CDR3 runs to 12 residues. V gave up 5 bases and J gave up 5 bases, with 6 bases separating them. The DNA read from the CDR3 is TGTGCCAGCAGCCGAAGGACCGGGGAG. This codes for CASSRRTGE. The whole CDR3 sequence is CASSRRTGELFF.